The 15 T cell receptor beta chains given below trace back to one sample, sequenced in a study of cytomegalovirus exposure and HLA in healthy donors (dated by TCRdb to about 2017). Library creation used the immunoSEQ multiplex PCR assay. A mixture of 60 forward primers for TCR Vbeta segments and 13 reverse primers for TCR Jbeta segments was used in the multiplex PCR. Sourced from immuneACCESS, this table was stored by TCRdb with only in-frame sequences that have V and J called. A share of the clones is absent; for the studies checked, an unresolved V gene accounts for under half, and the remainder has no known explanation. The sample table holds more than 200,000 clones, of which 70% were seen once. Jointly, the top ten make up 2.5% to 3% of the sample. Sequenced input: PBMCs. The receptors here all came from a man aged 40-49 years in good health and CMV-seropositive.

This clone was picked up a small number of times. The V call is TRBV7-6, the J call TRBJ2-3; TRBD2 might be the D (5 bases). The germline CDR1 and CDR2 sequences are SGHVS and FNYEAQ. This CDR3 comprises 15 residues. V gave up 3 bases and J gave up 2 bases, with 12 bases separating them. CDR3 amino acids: CASSLKASLTDTQYF. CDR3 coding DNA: TGTGCCAGCAGCTTGAAGGCTAGCCTCACAGATACGCAGTATTTT.

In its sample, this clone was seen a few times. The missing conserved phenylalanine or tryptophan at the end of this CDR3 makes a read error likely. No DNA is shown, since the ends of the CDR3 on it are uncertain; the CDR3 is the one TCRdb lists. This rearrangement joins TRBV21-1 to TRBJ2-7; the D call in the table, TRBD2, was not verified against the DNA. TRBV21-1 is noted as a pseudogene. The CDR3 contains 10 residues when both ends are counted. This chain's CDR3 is CASSKLEGSP.

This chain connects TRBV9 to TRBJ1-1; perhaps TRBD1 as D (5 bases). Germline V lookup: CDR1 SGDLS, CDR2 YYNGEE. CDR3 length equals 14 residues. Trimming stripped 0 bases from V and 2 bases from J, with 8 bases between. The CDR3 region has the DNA TGTGCCAGCAGCGTAGTCGGGGGAAACACTGAAGCTTTCTTT. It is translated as CASSVVGGNTEAFF.

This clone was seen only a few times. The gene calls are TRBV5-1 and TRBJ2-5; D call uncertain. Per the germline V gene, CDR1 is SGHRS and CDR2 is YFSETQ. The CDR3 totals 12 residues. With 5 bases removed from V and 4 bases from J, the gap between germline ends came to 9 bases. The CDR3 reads CASRPNLETQYF. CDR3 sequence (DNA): TGCGCCAGCAGGCCTAACCTAGAGACCCAGTACTTC.

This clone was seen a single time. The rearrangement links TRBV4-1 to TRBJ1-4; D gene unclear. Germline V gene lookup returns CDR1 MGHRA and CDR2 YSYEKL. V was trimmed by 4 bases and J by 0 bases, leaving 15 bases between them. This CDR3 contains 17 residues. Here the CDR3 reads CASSRLVGHATNEKLFF. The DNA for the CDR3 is TGCGCCAGCAGCCGCCTCGTGGGCCATGCAACTAATGAAAAACTGTTTTTT.

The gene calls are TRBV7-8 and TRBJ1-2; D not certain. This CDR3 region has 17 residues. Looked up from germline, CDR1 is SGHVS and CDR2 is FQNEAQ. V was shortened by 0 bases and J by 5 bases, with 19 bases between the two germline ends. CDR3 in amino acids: CASSLAARGMAYYGYTF. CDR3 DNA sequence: TGTGCCAGCAGCTTAGCGGCCCGGGGAATGGCATATTATGGCTACACCTTC. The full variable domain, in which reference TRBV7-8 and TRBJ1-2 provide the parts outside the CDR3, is GAGVSQSPRYKVAKRGQDVALRCDPISGHVSLFWYQQALGQGPEFLTYFQNEAQLDKSGLPSDRFFAERPEGSVSTLKIQRTQQEDSAVYLCASSLAARGMAYYGYTFGSGTRLTVV.

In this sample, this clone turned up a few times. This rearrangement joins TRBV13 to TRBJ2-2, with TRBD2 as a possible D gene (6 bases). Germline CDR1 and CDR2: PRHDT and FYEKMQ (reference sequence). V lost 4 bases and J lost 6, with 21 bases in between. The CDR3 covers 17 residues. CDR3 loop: CASSSPLGLALPGELFF. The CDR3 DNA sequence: TGTGCCAGCAGCTCTCCCCTAGGGCTAGCGTTACCCGGGGAGCTGTTTTTT.

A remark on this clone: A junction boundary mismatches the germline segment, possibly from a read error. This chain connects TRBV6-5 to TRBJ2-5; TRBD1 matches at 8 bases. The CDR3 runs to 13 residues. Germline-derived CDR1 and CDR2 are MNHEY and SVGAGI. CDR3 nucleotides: TGTGCCAGCAGCCAGACAGGGGAAGAGGCCCAGTACTTC. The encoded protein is CASSQTGEEAQYF.

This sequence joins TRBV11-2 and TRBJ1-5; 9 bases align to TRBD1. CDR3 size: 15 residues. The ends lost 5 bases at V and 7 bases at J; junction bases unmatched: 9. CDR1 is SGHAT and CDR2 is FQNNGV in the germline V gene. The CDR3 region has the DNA TGTGCCAGCAGCCCTGGACAGGGGTTAGGGCAGCCCCAGCATTTT. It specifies CASSPGQGLGQPQHF. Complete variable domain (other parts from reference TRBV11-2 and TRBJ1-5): EAGVAQSPRYKIIEKRQSVAFWCNPISGHATLYWYQQILGQGPKLLIQFQNNGVVDDSQLPKDRFSAERLKGVDSTLKIQPAKLEDSAVYLCASSPGQGLGQPQHFGDGTRLSIL.

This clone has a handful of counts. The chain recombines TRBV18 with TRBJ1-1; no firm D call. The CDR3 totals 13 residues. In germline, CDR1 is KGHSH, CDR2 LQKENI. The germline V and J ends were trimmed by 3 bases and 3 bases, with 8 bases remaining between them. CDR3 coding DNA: TGTGCCAGCTCACCTCTACGGGACACTGAAGCTTTCTTT. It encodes CASSPLRDTEAFF.

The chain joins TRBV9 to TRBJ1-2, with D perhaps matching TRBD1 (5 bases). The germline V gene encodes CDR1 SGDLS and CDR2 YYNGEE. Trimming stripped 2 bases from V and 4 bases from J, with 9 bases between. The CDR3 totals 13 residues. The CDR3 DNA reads TGTGCCAGCAGCGTTGACAGCGCCTATGGCTACACCTTC. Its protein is CASSVDSAYGYTF.

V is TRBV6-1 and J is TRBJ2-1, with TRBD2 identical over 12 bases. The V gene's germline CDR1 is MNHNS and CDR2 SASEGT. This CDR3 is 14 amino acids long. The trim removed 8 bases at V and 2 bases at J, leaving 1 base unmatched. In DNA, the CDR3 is TGTGCCAGCCGACTAGCGGGGGCCTACAATGAGCAGTTCTTC. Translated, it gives CASRLAGAYNEQFF.

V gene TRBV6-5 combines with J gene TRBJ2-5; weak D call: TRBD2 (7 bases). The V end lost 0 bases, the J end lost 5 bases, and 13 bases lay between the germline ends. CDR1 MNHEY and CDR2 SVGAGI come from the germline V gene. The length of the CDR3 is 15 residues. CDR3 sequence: CASSYSGGPLETQYF. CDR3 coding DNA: TGTGCCAGCAGTTACTCGGGGGGGCCATTGGAGACCCAGTACTTC.

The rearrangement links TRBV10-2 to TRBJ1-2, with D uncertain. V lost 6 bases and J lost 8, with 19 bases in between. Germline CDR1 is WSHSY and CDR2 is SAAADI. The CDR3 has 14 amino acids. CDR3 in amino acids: CASREPGAPTGYTF. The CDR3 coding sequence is TGCGCCAGCAGGGAACCGGGAGCGCCGACGGGCTACACCTTC.

The CDR3 DNA sequence: TGTGCCAGTAGTACCCGCACAGGGGTTCAAGATACGCAGTATTTT. Amino acids: CASSTRTGVQDTQYF. J is TRBJ2-3 and V is TRBV19; 7 bases line up with TRBD1. The CDR3 runs to 15 residues. The germline CDR1 and CDR2 sequences are LNHDA and SQIVND (reference sequence). V lost 4 bases to trimming and J lost 5 bases; unmatched junction nucleotides: 9. The full variable domain, its missing parts supplied by reference TRBV19 and TRBJ2-3, is DGGITQSPKYLFRKEGQNVTLSCEQNLNHDAMYWYRQDPGQGLRLIYYSQIVNDFQKGDIAEGYSVSREKKESFPLTVTSAQKNPTAFYLCASSTRTGVQDTQYFGPGTRLTVL.